Sequencing of this T cell receptor (beta chain) was carried out in a study of early T cells in non-severe SARS-CoV-2 infection. The CDR3 length is 14 residues. Per the germline V gene, CDR1 is GTSNPN and CDR2 is SVGIG (reference sequence). Trimming pared 3 bases from V and 4 bases from J, leaving 14 bases between. This clonotype was observed a few times. Researchers tagged individual cDNA molecules with unique molecular identifiers. TCRdb called the 5' RACE reads again in MiXCR, with one record for every CDR3 protein. The sample records 60,000 to 75,000 distinct CDR3 sequences, roughly 12% being singletons.

The source is an adult who was a healthcare worker with PCR-confirmed SARS-CoV-2 infection or an uninfected control (not recorded which). Sequenced input: whole blood. The chain carries TRBV30 and TRBJ2-3; D perhaps matches TRBD1 (6 bases). The CDR3 region has the DNA TGTGCCTGGAGATTTGGGCAGGGGCCAGATACGCAGTATTTT. Protein: CAWRFGQGPDTQYF.